One and the same sample provided the 30 T cell receptor beta chains below, sequenced in a study of blood T cells in healthy people across ages. Next came a second PCR, run for about 7 to 12 cycles, which used a sample-barcoded 5' primer along with a J-beta primer mix. From the 5' RACE reads, TCRdb called clonotypes with MiXCR, one entry per CDR3 protein. The profile covers some 880,000 distinct CDR3 sequences, with roughly 35% appearing a single time and approximately 12% taken by the ten largest. Sequencing input: blood. All receptors derive from a man aged 18 to 29 in good health.

The genes are TRBV4-1 and TRBJ2-6; TRBD1 matches 9 bases. The CDR3 has 17 amino acids. Germline assignment: CDR1 MGHRA and CDR2 YSYEKL. The V segment lost 3 bases and the J segment 4 bases; nucleotides outside the gene matches: 7. The CDR3 DNA sequence: TGCGCCAGCAGCCATCTCGGACAGGGGTCCGGGGCCAACGTCCTGACTTTC. Translated: CASSHLGQGSGANVLTF.

This chain connects TRBV27 to TRBJ2-7; D is possibly TRBD1 (6 bases). The CDR3 extends over 14 amino acids. V gave up 5 bases and J gave up 3 bases, with 14 bases separating them. Germline CDR1 MNHEY, CDR2 SMNVEV (reference sequence). The CDR3 sequence is CASSVAGTRYEQYF. The DNA for the CDR3 is TGTGCCAGCAGTGTCGCCGGGACACGCTACGAGCAGTACTTC.

As regards this clonotype: It may be a read error: a sequence one base away is much more abundant. The gene calls are TRBV2 and TRBJ1-1; TRBD1 might be the D (5 bases). CDR1 and CDR2 (germline): SNHLY, FYNNEI. The V and J ends lost 6 bases and 3 bases respectively, with 5 bases between them. The CDR3 contains 11 residues. This CDR3 reads CASRGDTEAFF. DNA of the CDR3: TGTGCCAGCAGGGGGGACACTGAAGCTTTCTTT.

This clonotype was found many times. J is TRBJ1-2 and V is TRBV3-1, with a tentative D call TRBD1 (5 bases). CDR3 length: 18 residues. V shed 0 bases and J shed 4 bases, with 21 bases lying between them. CDR1 is LGHDT and CDR2 is YNNKEL in the germline V gene (reference sequence). The CDR3 region has the DNA TGTGCCAGCAGCCAAGATTATTCAAACAAGGGGTTGGGCTATGGCTACACCTTC. Protein product: CASSQDYSNKGLGYGYTF.

The chain links TRBV7-9 to TRBJ2-7; 11 bases line up with TRBD2. This CDR3 comprises 16 residues. Looked up from germline, CDR1 is SEHNR and CDR2 is FQNEAQ (reference sequence). The J segment lost 7 bases and the V segment lost 6 bases, leaving 14 bases of the junction unmatched. The CDR3 protein is CASRPTSGGSYNEQYF. CDR3 in DNA: TGTGCCAGCAGACCAACTAGCGGGGGTTCCTACAATGAGCAGTACTTC.

Written as DNA, the CDR3 is TGTGCCAGCAGTGCATCCCTTTACAATGAGCAGTTCTTC. Translating it yields CASSASLYNEQFF. The rearrangement joins TRBV12-3 or TRBV12-4 to TRBJ2-1; unclear D gene. The CDR3 runs 13 residues. Trimming left V 5 bases short and J 4 bases short, with 9 bases between.

The chain carries TRBV6-5 and TRBJ2-1, with 8 bases lining up with TRBD1. The CDR3 spans 14 residues. After removal of 5 bases from V and 4 bases from J, the junction contained 4 bases not matched to a gene. Germline V lookup: CDR1 MNHEY, CDR2 SVGAGI. As DNA, the CDR3 is TGTGCCAGCAGTGGACAGGGATTGTACAATGAGCAGTTCTTC. Its translation is CASSGQGLYNEQFF.

In this sample, this clonotype turned up a few times. The chain has TRBV2 and TRBJ2-3, with 10 positions matching TRBD2. In germline, CDR1 is SNHLY, CDR2 FYNNEI. This CDR3 has 17 residues. V shed 5 bases and J 5 bases; nucleotides not matched to a gene: 13. CDR3 sequence (DNA): TGTGCCAGCAGTACAGAGGCTAGCGGGGGAGGTTTAGATACGCAGTATTTT. This codes for CASSTEASGGGLDTQYF.

This clonotype was counted once. The chain is built from TRBV5-1 and TRBJ1-1, with D tentatively TRBD1 (5 bases). The ends were cut back, 6 bases at V and 2 bases at J, with 17 bases in the middle. The CDR3 length is 15 residues. Germline CDR1 reads SGHRS; CDR2 reads YFSETQ. CDR3 in DNA: TGCGCCAGCAATCCCACGGGACCCCAAAACACTGAAGCTTTCTTT. Its translation: CASNPTGPQNTEAFF.

This clonotype was counted between two and nine times. The chain combines TRBV20-1 with TRBJ1-5; D gene ambiguous. This CDR3 has 11 residues. V gave up 1 base and J gave up 11 bases, with 9 bases separating them. Germline CDR1 DFQATT, CDR2 SNEGSKA (reference sequence). Written as DNA, the CDR3 is TGCAGTGCTAGAGGTGGGTCGACCCAGCATTTT. Residues: CSARGGSTQHF.

This clonotype was counted a few times. The chain is built from TRBV2 and TRBJ2-3; D is undetermined. The V end lost 1 base, the J end lost 2 bases, and 7 bases lay between the germline ends. CDR3 length: 14 residues. Germline loops: CDR1 SNHLY, CDR2 FYNNEI. The CDR3: CASSEVGATDTQYF. DNA of the CDR3: TGTGCCAGCAGTGAAGTTGGCGCCACAGATACGCAGTATTTT. The variable domain in full, completed from reference TRBV2 and TRBJ2-3, reads EPEVTQTPSHQVTQMGQEVILRCVPISNHLYFYWYRQILGQKVEFLVSFYNNEISEKSEIFDDQFSVERPDGSNFTLKIRSTKLEDSAMYFCASSEVGATDTQYFGPGTRLTVL.

Only a few counts were recorded for this clonotype. V gene TRBV9 combines with J gene TRBJ1-1; D possibly corresponds to TRBD1 (6 bases). Per germline, CDR1 SGDLS and CDR2 YYNGEE. V gave up 3 bases and J gave up 1 base, with 16 bases separating them. This CDR3 has 16 residues. CDR3 in DNA: TGTGCCAGCAGCGCCCCGGGACACGGATCGAACACTGAAGCTTTCTTT. Translating it yields CASSAPGHGSNTEAFF.

The V gene is TRBV30, the J gene TRBJ2-1; TRBD2 agrees at 7 bases. J was trimmed by 9 bases and V by 3 bases; bases with no gene match: 5. This CDR3 has 12 residues. CDR1 and CDR2 from the germline V gene are GTSNPN and SVGIG (reference sequence). The CDR3 DNA follows: TGTGCCTGGAGAGTCCCGGGGGGTGAGCAGTTCTTC. The encoded protein is CAWRVPGGEQFF.

V and J are TRBV4-1 and TRBJ2-5; 8 bases are a match to TRBD1. The germline CDR1 and CDR2 sequences are MGHRA and YSYEKL. The CDR3 is made up of 15 amino acids. With V trimmed by 4 bases and J by 1 base, 5 bases remained unmatched. Written as DNA, the CDR3 is TGCGCCAGCAGCCTACAGGGGGTTGCCCAAGAGACCCAGTACTTC. Protein product: CASSLQGVAQETQYF.

The genes are TRBV4-1 and TRBJ2-2; D is undetermined. V lost 4 bases and J 4 bases, leaving 13 bases between the germline ends. Germline CDR1 is MGHRA and CDR2 is YSYEKL. The CDR3 has 15 amino acids. The CDR3 spells CASSRISSSTGELFF. The CDR3, as DNA: TGCGCCAGCAGCCGGATCTCATCTAGCACCGGGGAGCTGTTTTTT.

The rearrangement joins TRBV9 to TRBJ2-1, with D maybe TRBD1 (6 bases). V was cut by 1 base and J by 5 bases, with 16 bases left in between. CDR3 length: 16 residues. The germline gives CDR1 SGDLS, CDR2 YYNGEE. CDR3 amino acids: CASSVIGRGSDNEQFF. Written as DNA, the CDR3 is TGTGCCAGCAGCGTAATTGGTAGGGGGTCTGACAATGAGCAGTTCTTC.

The chain uses TRBV12-5 and TRBJ2-4, with a possible D match to TRBD2 (6 bases). This CDR3 contains 17 residues. V was trimmed by 6 bases and J by 0 bases, leaving 18 bases between them. Germline V gene sequence: CDR1 LGHNT, CDR2 FRNRAP. CDR3 amino acids: CASGKLGGPLAKNIQYF. Written as DNA, the CDR3 is TGTGCTAGTGGCAAATTGGGGGGACCGCTAGCCAAAAACATTCAGTACTTC.

Ten or more counts support this clonotype. The J gene is TRBJ2-1, the V gene TRBV4-2; 8 bases are shared with TRBD2. V shed 1 base, J shed 2 bases, and the junction held 7 bases outside the gene matches. This CDR3 has 17 amino acids. CDR1 and CDR2 (germline): LGHNA, YNFKEQ. In nucleotides, the CDR3 is TGTGCCAGCAGCCAAGGCATTGGTAGCGGGGCCTACAATGAGCAGTTCTTC. It is translated as CASSQGIGSGAYNEQFF.

This rearrangement joins TRBV5-1 to TRBJ2-5; tentatively, D is TRBD1 (7 bases). Deletions cut 7 bases from V and 3 bases from J, with 19 bases between. Per the germline V gene, CDR1 is SGHRS and CDR2 is YFSETQ. This CDR3 is built from 15 residues. The CDR3 protein is CASSPRGGTEETQYF. The DNA for the CDR3 is TGCGCCAGCTCGCCTAGAGGAGGGACAGAAGAGACCCAGTACTTC.

This clonotype was found a few times. The chain uses TRBV9 and TRBJ2-3; D gene unclear. In germline, CDR1 is SGDLS, CDR2 YYNGEE. Trimming took 2 bases from V and 3 from J, leaving 13 bases between them. The CDR3 is 15 amino acids. The CDR3 nucleotides read TGTGCCAGCAGCGTTGCCGGGTTACCGACAGATACGCAGTATTTT. Encoded protein: CASSVAGLPTDTQYF.

The chain employs TRBV12-3 or TRBV12-4 and TRBJ2-1; no firm D call. V shed 5 bases and J shed 6 bases, with 11 bases lying between them. The CDR3 consists of 13 residues. The CDR3 is CASSVGTINEQFF. The DNA of the CDR3 is TGTGCCAGCAGTGTCGGAACAATCAATGAGCAGTTCTTC.

This clonotype was recorded at least ten times. J is TRBJ2-1 and V is TRBV6-2 or TRBV6-3; TRBD2 matches at 8 bases. Germline V gene sequence: CDR1 MNHEY, CDR2 SVGEGT. The trim removed 4 bases at V and 10 bases at J, leaving 6 bases unmatched. CDR3 size: 13 residues. CDR3 region: CASSLAGGGEQFF. In DNA, the CDR3 is TGTGCCAGCAGTTTGGCGGGGGGAGGAGAGCAGTTCTTC.

This clonotype was seen more than once but under ten times. The chain uses TRBV28 and TRBJ2-1; maybe TRBD1 (6 bases). Trimming pared 10 bases from V and 5 bases from J, leaving 24 bases between. Germline loops: CDR1 MDHEN, CDR2 SYDVKM. The CDR3 extends over 16 amino acids. CDR3 DNA sequence: TGTGCCACTACACACGAAGGACAGCCTAGAAACAATGAGCAGTTCTTC. Translated, it gives CATTHEGQPRNNEQFF.

The V call is TRBV7-8, the J call TRBJ2-4; tentatively, D is TRBD2 (6 bases). V lost 0 bases, J lost 13 bases, and 16 bases lay in between. This CDR3 comprises 14 residues. Germline V gives CDR1 SGHVS, CDR2 FQNEAQ. The CDR3 nucleotides are TGTGCCAGCAGCTTAGCGTCATGGGGGGATGAGCAGTACTTC. Encoded protein: CASSLASWGDEQYF. The whole variable domain, filled in from reference TRBV7-8 and TRBJ2-4, reads GAGVSQSPRYKVAKRGQDVALRCDPISGHVSLFWYQQALGQGPEFLTYFQNEAQLDKSGLPSDRFFAERPEGSVSTLKIQRTQQEDSAVYLCASSLASWGDEQYFGAGTRLSVL.

The chain is built from TRBV7-2 and TRBJ1-4; no definite D call. V dropped 2 bases and J dropped 0 bases, with 16 bases sitting between them. The CDR3 has 18 amino acids. Germline V gene sequence: CDR1 SGHTA, CDR2 FQGNSA. The CDR3: CASSLRSTVLATNEKLFF. The DNA for the CDR3 is TGTGCCAGCAGCTTAAGATCCACAGTTTTAGCAACTAATGAAAAACTGTTTTTT.

This chain connects TRBV18 to TRBJ1-4, with D unresolved. Trimming pared 1 base from V and 8 bases from J, leaving 14 bases between. Germline CDR1 and CDR2: KGHSH and LQKENI. The CDR3 totals 15 residues. CDR3 sequence: CASSPLGRSEEKLFF. The CDR3 region has the DNA TGTGCCAGCTCACCACTAGGTCGCAGTGAGGAAAAACTGTTTTTT.

This clonotype was observed a handful of times. The V and J genes are TRBV7-9 and TRBJ1-4; D possibly corresponds to TRBD1 (5 bases). Germline V gene lookup returns CDR1 SEHNR and CDR2 FQNEAQ (reference sequence). Deletions cut 4 bases from V and 4 bases from J, with 13 bases between. The CDR3 spans 15 residues. The CDR3 coding sequence is TGTGCCAGCAGCTCCCAAAGACAGATTAATGAAAAACTGTTTTTT. Translated, it gives CASSSQRQINEKLFF.

This sequence joins TRBV12-3 or TRBV12-4 and TRBJ2-1, with 9 nucleotides matching TRBD1. The CDR3 runs to 15 residues. The ends lost 6 bases at V and 6 bases at J; junction bases unmatched: 9. CDR3: CASRTGTGLINEQFF. The DNA for the CDR3 is TGTGCCAGCAGGACCGGGACAGGGCTTATCAATGAGCAGTTCTTC.

On this clonotype: Being one base from a much bigger clone, this may be a read error. The V and J genes are TRBV7-2 and TRBJ2-7; D perhaps matches TRBD2 (5 bases). The CDR3 runs 17 residues. Germline V lookup: CDR1 SGHTA, CDR2 FQGNSA. The CDR3 is CVSSLAPPAANPYEQYF. CDR3 sequence (DNA): TGTGTCAGCAGCTTAGCCCCCCCAGCGGCTAATCCCTACGAGCAGTACTTC. Full variable domain (rest looked up from reference TRBV7-2 and TRBJ2-7): GAGVSQSPSNKVTEKGKDVELRCDPISGHTALYWYRQSLGQGLEFLIYFQGNSAPDKSGLPSDRFSAERTGGSVSTLTIQRTQQEDSAVYLCVSSLAPPAANPYEQYFGPGTRLTVT.

The chain's CDR3 is CASSLRLDQETQYF. In DNA form, the CDR3 reads TGCGCCAGCAGCCTAAGACTAGACCAAGAGACCCAGTACTTC. The J gene is TRBJ2-5, the V gene TRBV10-2; the D gene is possibly TRBD2 (6 bases). The length of the CDR3 is 14 residues. V was pared by 6 bases and J by 0 bases, with 11 bases between. Germline V gene sequence: CDR1 WSHSY, CDR2 SAAADI.